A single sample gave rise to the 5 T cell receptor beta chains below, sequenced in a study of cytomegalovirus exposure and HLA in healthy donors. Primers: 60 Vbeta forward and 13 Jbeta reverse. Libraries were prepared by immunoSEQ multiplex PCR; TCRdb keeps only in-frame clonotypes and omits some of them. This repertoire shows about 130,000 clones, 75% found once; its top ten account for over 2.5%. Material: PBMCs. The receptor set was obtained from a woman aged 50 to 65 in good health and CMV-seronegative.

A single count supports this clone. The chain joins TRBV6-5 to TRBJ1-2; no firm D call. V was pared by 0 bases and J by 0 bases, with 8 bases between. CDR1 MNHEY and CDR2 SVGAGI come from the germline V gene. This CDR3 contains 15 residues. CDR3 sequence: CASSYSGGANYGYTF. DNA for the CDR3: TGTGCCAGCAGTTACTCGGGCGGGGCTAACTATGGCTACACCTTC.

The CDR3 here is CASRPHGPYQETQYF. The CDR3 nucleotides read TGTGCCAGCAGGCCTCATGGGCCCTACCAAGAGACCCAGTACTTC. V and J are TRBV28 and TRBJ2-5; D gene uncertain. There are 15 residues in the CDR3. Germline V CDR1 and CDR2: MDHEN, SYDVKM. Trimming took 6 bases from V and 0 from J, leaving 14 bases between them.

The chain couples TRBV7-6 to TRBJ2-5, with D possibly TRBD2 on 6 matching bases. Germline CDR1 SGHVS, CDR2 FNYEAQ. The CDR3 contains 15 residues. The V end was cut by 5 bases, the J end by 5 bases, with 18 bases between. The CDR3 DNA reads TGTGCCAGCAGCCGGGGAGGTGGCGGCCAGGAGACCCAGTACTTC. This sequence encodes CASSRGGGGQETQYF.

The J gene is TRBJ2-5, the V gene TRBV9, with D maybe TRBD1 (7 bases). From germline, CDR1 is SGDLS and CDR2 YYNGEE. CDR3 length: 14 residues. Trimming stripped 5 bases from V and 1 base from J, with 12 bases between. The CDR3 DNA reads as TGTGCCAGCAGGTCGGGGGACAGCCAAGAGACCCAGTACTTC. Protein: CASRSGDSQETQYF. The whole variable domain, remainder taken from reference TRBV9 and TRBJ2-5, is DSGVTQTPKHLITATGQRVTLRCSPRSGDLSVYWYQQSLDQGLQFLIQYYNGEERAKGNILERFSAQQFPDLHSELNLSSLELGDSALYFCASRSGDSQETQYFGPGTRLLVL.

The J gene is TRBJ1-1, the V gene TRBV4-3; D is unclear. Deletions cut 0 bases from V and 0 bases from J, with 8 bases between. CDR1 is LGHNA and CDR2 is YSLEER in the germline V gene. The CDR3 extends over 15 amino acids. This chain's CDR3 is CASSQDPIVNTEAFF. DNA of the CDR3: TGCGCCAGCAGCCAAGATCCTATCGTGAACACTGAAGCTTTCTTT.